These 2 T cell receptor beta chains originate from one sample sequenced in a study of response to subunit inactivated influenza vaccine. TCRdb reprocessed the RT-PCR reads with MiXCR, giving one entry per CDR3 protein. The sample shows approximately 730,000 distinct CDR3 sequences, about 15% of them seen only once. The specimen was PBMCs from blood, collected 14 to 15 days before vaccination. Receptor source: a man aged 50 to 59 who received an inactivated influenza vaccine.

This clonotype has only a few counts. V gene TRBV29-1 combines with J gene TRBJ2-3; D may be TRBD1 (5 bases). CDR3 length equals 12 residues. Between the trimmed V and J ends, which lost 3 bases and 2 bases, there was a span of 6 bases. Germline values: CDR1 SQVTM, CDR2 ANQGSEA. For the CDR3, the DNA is TGCAGCGTTGAGACAGCCACAGATACGCAGTATTTT. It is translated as CSVETATDTQYF.

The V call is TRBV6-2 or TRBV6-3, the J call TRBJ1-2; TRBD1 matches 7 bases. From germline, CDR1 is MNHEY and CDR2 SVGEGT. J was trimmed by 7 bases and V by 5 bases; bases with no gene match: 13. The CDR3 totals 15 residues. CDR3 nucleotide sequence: TGTGCCAGCAGTACCGATTCAACAGGGGTCGGTGGCTACACCTTC. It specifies CASSTDSTGVGGYTF.